Following are 18 T cell receptor beta chains from one sample sequenced in a study of T cell changes during pregnancy in multiple sclerosis. Produced via immunoSEQ multiplex PCR; TCRdb's table is partial and in-frame only. Seen here are about 59,000 clones, 93% observed once, and the top ten hold more than 2%. The material sequenced was CD8+ T cells from peripheral blood mononuclear cells, taken in the third trimester of pregnancy. These receptors all come from a female donor with multiple sclerosis, enrolled in a pregnancy study.

V is TRBV5-1 and J is TRBJ2-7, with a tentative D call TRBD2 (6 bases). CDR3 length: 14 residues. Deletions cut 5 bases from V and 0 bases from J, with 12 bases between. CDR1 is SGHRS and CDR2 is YFSETQ in the germline V gene. The CDR3 reads CASSQPGLSYEQYF. The CDR3 DNA follows: TGCGCCAGCAGTCAACCGGGACTCTCCTACGAGCAGTACTTC.

This clone was picked up one time. V is TRBV6-6 and J is TRBJ2-7, with 9 nucleotides matching TRBD1. Germline V lookup: CDR1 MNHNY, CDR2 SVGAGI (reference sequence). This CDR3 contains 15 residues. V was clipped by 2 bases and J by 2 bases; unmatched bases: 4. CDR3 in amino acids: CASSYPGTGTYEQYF. Written as DNA, the CDR3 is TGTGCCAGCAGTTACCCCGGGACAGGGACCTACGAGCAGTACTTC.

The chain uses TRBV6-5 and TRBJ1-1, with a weak D call TRBD1 (6 bases). The length of the CDR3 is 14 residues. Germline values: CDR1 MNHEY, CDR2 SVGAGI. V shed 0 bases and J shed 5 bases, with 10 bases lying between them. CDR3 sequence: CASSYSGGGTEAFF. CDR3 nucleotides: TGTGCCAGCAGTTACTCTGGGGGCGGAACTGAAGCTTTCTTT.

The V and J genes are TRBV6-4 and TRBJ1-1, with D perhaps matching TRBD1 (5 bases). Germline CDR1 and CDR2: MRHNA and SNTAGT. The CDR3 is made up of 14 amino acids. V was trimmed by 0 bases and J by 6 bases, leaving 11 bases between them. The chain's CDR3 is CASSDSTGVSEAFF. In DNA form, the CDR3 reads TGTGCCAGCAGTGACTCGACGGGGGTATCTGAAGCTTTCTTT.

This chain joins TRBV7-8 and TRBJ2-5; 8 positions agree with TRBD2. Trimming at V came to 4 bases and at J to 5 bases, leaving 21 bases not matched to a gene. Germline V gene lookup returns CDR1 SGHVS and CDR2 FQNEAQ. The length of the CDR3 is 19 residues. In nucleotides, the CDR3 is TGTGCCAGCAGCTCGCCCCATGAGCGGGAGCTTCAAGGGATCGAGACCCAGTACTTC. Translating it yields CASSSPHERELQGIETQYF. Drawing the rest from reference TRBV7-8 and TRBJ2-5, the complete variable domain is GAGVSQSPRYKVAKRGQDVALRCDPISGHVSLFWYQQALGQGPEFLTYFQNEAQLDKSGLPSDRFFAERPEGSVSTLKIQRTQQEDSAVYLCASSSPHERELQGIETQYFGPGTRLLVL.

In this sample, this clone turned up once. The J gene is TRBJ2-1, the V gene TRBV28, with a possible D match to TRBD2 (6 bases). The germline V gene encodes CDR1 MDHEN and CDR2 SYDVKM. This CDR3 contains 18 residues. The V end lost 5 bases, the J end lost 2 bases, and 22 bases lay between the germline ends. The CDR3 coding sequence is TGTGCCAGCAGTAGAAGGAGGGGCCCAGCGACGGCCTACAATGAGCAGTTCTTC. Protein product: CASSRRRGPATAYNEQFF.

The J gene is TRBJ1-2, the V gene TRBV5-1; maybe TRBD1 (6 bases). Germline V gene data show CDR1 as SGHRS and CDR2 as YFSETQ. The CDR3 contains 14 residues. The V end was cut by 4 bases, the J end by 4 bases, with 14 bases between. In DNA form, the CDR3 reads TGCGCCAGCAGCCTGAAACAGGGTGTCTATGGCTACACCTTC. This sequence encodes CASSLKQGVYGYTF.

This chain uses TRBV11-2 with TRBJ1-2, with D maybe TRBD1 (6 bases). Looked up from germline, CDR1 is SGHAT and CDR2 is FQNNGV. CDR3 length: 13 residues. Trimming left V 2 bases short and J 3 bases short, with 7 bases between. Here the CDR3 reads CASSLQGHYGYTF. The CDR3 DNA is TGTGCCAGCAGCTTACAGGGGCACTATGGCTACACCTTC.

The chain couples TRBV19 to TRBJ2-1, with D possibly matching TRBD1 (6 bases). The CDR3 runs 12 residues. Between the trimmed V and J ends, which lost 4 bases and 15 bases, there was a span of 16 bases. Germline V gene sequence: CDR1 LNHDA, CDR2 SQIVND (reference sequence). CDR3 nucleotides: TGTGCCAGTAGTACTCCACCAGGGGAAGCGTTCTTC. It codes for CASSTPPGEAFF.

The chain is built from TRBV19 and TRBJ1-2, with D tentatively TRBD1 (5 bases). V lost 6 bases, J lost 6 bases, and 20 bases lay in between. The CDR3 has 15 residues. Germline values: CDR1 LNHDA, CDR2 SQIVND (reference sequence). CDR3 bases: TGTGCCAGTAGCACCTCGGGGGGATTCGTTGATGGCTACACCTTC. Amino acids: CASSTSGGFVDGYTF.

V gene TRBV5-4 combines with J gene TRBJ2-3, with TRBD2 matching over 9 bases. The germline V gene encodes CDR1 SGHNT and CDR2 YYREEE (reference sequence). The V segment lost 5 bases and the J segment 6 bases; nucleotides outside the gene matches: 7. The CDR3 has 14 residues. The CDR3 DNA reads as TGTGCCAGCAGTCCGCGGGAGGGCCTGGATACGCAGTATTTT. The encoded protein is CASSPREGLDTQYF.

The chain recombines TRBV9 with TRBJ2-2; 11 bases align to TRBD1. The CDR3 extends over 16 amino acids. The J segment lost 7 bases and the V segment lost 2 bases, leaving 7 bases of the junction unmatched. The germline gives CDR1 SGDLS, CDR2 YYNGEE. CDR3 amino acids: CASSVGDRGSFGELFF. CDR3 coding DNA: TGTGCCAGCAGCGTCGGGGACAGGGGGTCCTTCGGGGAGCTGTTTTTT. Looking up the rest from reference TRBV9 and TRBJ2-2 gives the full variable domain: DSGVTQTPKHLITATGQRVTLRCSPRSGDLSVYWYQQSLDQGLQFLIQYYNGEERAKGNILERFSAQQFPDLHSELNLSSLELGDSALYFCASSVGDRGSFGELFFGEGSRLTVL.

This clone was seen only once. The gene calls are TRBV13 and TRBJ2-5; possibly TRBD1 for D (6 bases). This CDR3 is built from 15 residues. In germline, CDR1 is PRHDT, CDR2 FYEKMQ (reference sequence). The V and J ends lost 3 bases and 5 bases respectively, with 16 bases between them. The CDR3 spells CASSFNRVWEETQYF. CDR3 coding DNA: TGTGCCAGCAGCTTCAACAGGGTATGGGAGGAGACCCAGTACTTC.

This chain connects TRBV7-9 to TRBJ1-1; 7 bases map to TRBD1. Trimming removed 1 base from V and 5 bases from J; junction bases left unmatched: 7. Germline V lookup: CDR1 SEHNR, CDR2 FQNEAQ (reference sequence). CDR3 length: 15 amino acids. CDR3 bases: TGTGCCAGCAGCTTAGGGGCGAGGGGGCGGACTGAAGCTTTCTTT. Translation gives CASSLGARGRTEAFF.

This clone occurred once. V is TRBV19 and J is TRBJ2-7; the match to TRBD2 covers 8 bases. The V segment lost 3 bases and the J segment 4 bases; nucleotides outside the gene matches: 8. The CDR3 length is 15 residues. Germline CDR1 and CDR2: LNHDA and SQIVND (reference sequence). The CDR3 DNA reads TGTGCCAGTAGTATGGGAAGCGGGAGTGTTTACGAGCAGTACTTC. Translating gives CASSMGSGSVYEQYF. Full variable domain (remainder filled in from reference TRBV19 and TRBJ2-7): DGGITQSPKYLFRKEGQNVTLSCEQNLNHDAMYWYRQDPGQGLRLIYYSQIVNDFQKGDIAEGYSVSREKKESFPLTVTSAQKNPTAFYLCASSMGSGSVYEQYFGPGTRLTVT.

The chain uses TRBV25-1 and TRBJ1-5; 7 bases map to TRBD1. The CDR3 has 14 amino acids. CDR1 and CDR2 from the germline V gene are MGHDK and SYGVNS. V dropped 2 bases and J dropped 2; count of bases not matched to a gene: 0. The CDR3 is CASSEQGGNQPQHF. In nucleotides, the CDR3 is TGTGCCAGCAGTGAACAGGGGGGCAATCAGCCCCAGCATTTT. Full variable domain (missing parts from reference TRBV25-1 and TRBJ1-5): EADIYQTPRYLVIGTGKKITLECSQTMGHDKMYWYQQDPGMELHLIHYSYGVNSTEKGDLSSESTVSRIRTEHFPLTLESARPSHTSQYLCASSEQGGNQPQHFGDGTRLSIL.

This chain joins TRBV19 and TRBJ2-1; 10 bases are a match to TRBD2. V dropped 5 bases and J dropped 1; count of bases not matched to a gene: 8. CDR1 LNHDA and CDR2 SQIVND come from the germline V gene (reference sequence). The CDR3 is 17 residues long. CDR3 sequence (DNA): TGTGCCAGTAGTCCGTCCCGGACTAGCGGATCCTACAATGAGCAGTTCTTC. This encodes CASSPSRTSGSYNEQFF.

This clone was detected once. This rearrangement joins TRBV27 to TRBJ2-7; 7 nucleotides match TRBD1. Germline loops: CDR1 MNHEY, CDR2 SMNVEV (reference sequence). The J segment lost 4 bases and the V segment lost 3 bases, leaving 6 bases of the junction unmatched. CDR3 length equals 14 residues. CDR3 protein: CASSFQGQPYEQYF. The CDR3 coding sequence is TGTGCCAGCAGTTTCCAGGGACAGCCATACGAGCAGTACTTC.